These 2 T cell receptor beta chains share one sample of origin, sequenced in a study of molecular identifiers for immune sequencing clone quantification. One entry per CDR3 protein results from TCRdb running MiXCR on the PCR reads. The profile covers approximately 320,000 distinct CDR3 sequences, with roughly 24% appearing a single time and about 0.74% taken by the ten largest. The sequencing sample was made of naive CD8+ T cells from blood, with Jurkat cell RNA spiked in. Indicated subset: FACS-sorted CD8+CD4-CCR7+CD45RA+ naive T cells. The source is a human donor in good health. Some libraries in this study had Jurkat cell RNA spiked in.

The rearrangement joins TRBV30 to TRBJ2-4; tentative D call: TRBD2 (5 bases). The germline V gene has CDR1 GTSNPN and CDR2 SVGIG (reference sequence). This CDR3 has 18 amino acids. The V end was cut by 0 bases, the J end by 4 bases, with 22 bases between. The DNA of the CDR3 is TGTGCCTGGAGTGTACTGCCCCCGACTATCGTGGTGAAAAACATTCAGTACTTC. Protein sequence: CAWSVLPPTIVVKNIQYF. Drawing the rest from reference TRBV30 and TRBJ2-4, the complete variable domain is SQTIHQWPATLVQPVGSPLSLECTVEGTSNPNLYWYRQAAGRGLQLLFYSVGIGQISSEVPQNLSASRPQDRQFILSSKKLLLSDSGFYLCAWSVLPPTIVVKNIQYFGAGTRLSVL.

Comment on this clonotype: This may come from a read error, since a much larger clone is one base off. The chain links TRBV4-1 to TRBJ1-1, with D perhaps matching TRBD1 (5 bases). Germline CDR1 is MGHRA and CDR2 is YSYEKL. V dropped 5 bases and J dropped 7 bases, with 14 bases sitting between them. The CDR3 is made up of 13 amino acids. The CDR3 DNA follows: TGCGCCAGCAGCAAAGTCAGGGCTGGTGAAGCTTTCTTT. Encoded protein: CASSKVRAGEAFF.